This is a list of T cell receptor beta chains from one sample in a study of blood T cell repertoires in COVID-19. The table came from immunoSEQ multiplex PCR; TCRdb's copy has only in-frame clones and leaves some out. The sample includes 150,000 or so clones, roughly nine tenths of them seen just once. Sequencing was performed on peripheral blood. These receptors were taken from a woman aged 40 to 50 with acute or convalescent COVID-19. The CDR3 runs from the conserved cysteine through the conserved F or W. Fields, in order: J gene, V gene, clone size, D gene, CDR3 DNA, CDR3 protein. D genes are given only for firm matches. The size field is filled for only some rows; it gives once, few, many or a size class.

J: TRBJ2-3; V: TRBV10-1; size: NA; D: TRBD1; DNA: TGCGCCAGCAGTGAGTCGAGGCCGACAGGGCCAGATACGCAGTATTTT; CDR3: CASSESRPTGPDTQYF
J: TRBJ2-1; V: TRBV11-3; size: NA; D: TRBD1; DNA: TGTGCCAGCAGCTTAGAGGGACAGGGGTCAAATGAGCAGTTCTTC; CDR3: CASSLEGQGSNEQFF
J: TRBJ1-5; V: TRBV5-1; size: NA; D: NA; DNA: TGCGCCAGCAGCTTGGATCCGGGAAGCAATCAGCCCCAGCATTTT; CDR3: CASSLDPGSNQPQHF
J: TRBJ2-1; V: TRBV28; size: NA; D: TRBD2; DNA: TGTGCCAGCAGCCCTAATCGGGGGGGCCGTGTACATGAGCAGTTCTTC; CDR3: CASSPNRGGRVHEQFF
J: TRBJ1-3; V: TRBV30; size: NA; D: NA; DNA: TGTGCCTGGAGTGGGCAGGCTAAACGCTCTGGAAACACCATATATTTT; CDR3: CAWSGQAKRSGNTIYF
J: TRBJ2-1; V: TRBV3-1/TRBV3-2; size: NA; D: TRBD2; DNA: TGTGCCAGCAGCCACAATTGGCGGCTAGCGGGAGGATCCTACAATGAGCAGTTCTTC; CDR3: CASSHNWRLAGGSYNEQFF
J: TRBJ2-1; V: TRBV27; size: NA; D: NA; DNA: TGTGCCAGCAGTTCGTTAGCCTACAATGAGCAGTTCTTC; CDR3: CASSSLAYNEQFF
J: TRBJ2-3; V: TRBV30; size: NA; D: TRBD2; DNA: TGTGCCTGGAGCGCGAGCGGGGGGGCCGATACGCAGTATTTT; CDR3: CAWSASGGADTQYF
J: TRBJ1-1; V: TRBV29-1; size: NA; D: NA; DNA: TGCAGCGTTACCAAGACGGGCACTGAAGCTTTCTTT; CDR3: CSVTKTGTEAFF
J: TRBJ2-4; V: TRBV4-2; size: NA; D: NA; DNA: TGTGCCAGCAGCCAAGAGCAAACTGTTCAGTACTTC; CDR3: CASSQEQTVQYF
J: TRBJ2-2; V: TRBV18; size: NA; D: TRBD1; DNA: TGTGCCAGCTCCCGGGACAGACAGAACACCGGGGAGCTGTTTTTT; CDR3: CASSRDRQNTGELFF
J: TRBJ2-7; V: TRBV5-1; size: NA; D: TRBD1; DNA: TGCGCCAGCAGCTCCGCCGGGACAGGGGTCTACGAGCAGTACTTC; CDR3: CASSSAGTGVYEQYF
J: TRBJ2-7; V: TRBV2; size: NA; D: TRBD1; DNA: TGTGCCAGCACCGGACAGGGCGCGGAGCAGTACTTC; CDR3: CASTGQGAEQYF
J: TRBJ2-3; V: TRBV7-3; size: NA; D: NA; DNA: TGTGCCAGCAGCTTACAGGGGTTACTTGTCACAGATACGCAGTATTTT; CDR3: CASSLQGLLVTDTQYF
J: TRBJ1-1; V: TRBV5-5; size: NA; D: NA; DNA: TGTGCCAGCAGCTTGGTTCTAGGGGGGGTTGGCACTGAAGCTTTCTTT; CDR3: CASSLVLGGVGTEAFF
J: TRBJ2-7; V: TRBV9; size: NA; D: NA; DNA: TGTGCCAGCAGCGTAGCTATGACAGGCGGTCGGCAGTACTTC; CDR3: CASSVAMTGGRQYF
J: TRBJ2-3; V: TRBV4-1; size: NA; D: TRBD2; DNA: TGCGCCAGCAGCCAAGGGTTAATGGTAGGAGCGGGAACCACAGATACGCAGTATTTT; CDR3: CASSQGLMVGAGTTDTQYF
J: TRBJ2-1; V: TRBV7-2; size: NA; D: TRBD2; DNA: TGTGCCAGCAGCCTGGTGAGCGGGGCTTACAATGAGCAGTTCTTC; CDR3: CASSLVSGAYNEQFF
J: TRBJ2-1; V: TRBV2; size: NA; D: NA; DNA: TGTGCCAGCAGTGGTCTAGCGCTCTCCTACAATGAGCAGTTCTTC; CDR3: CASSGLALSYNEQFF
J: TRBJ2-3; V: TRBV29-1; size: NA; D: TRBD2; DNA: TGCAGCGTGAGACTAGCGGGGGGGCCCGATACGCAGTATTTT; CDR3: CSVRLAGGPDTQYF
J: TRBJ2-3; V: TRBV24-1; size: NA; D: NA; DNA: TGTGCCACCAGTGATTCCCAAGGGGTAGATACGCAGTATTTT; CDR3: CATSDSQGVDTQYF
J: TRBJ2-3; V: TRBV18; size: NA; D: TRBD2; DNA: TGTGCCAGCTCACCACCGCGACTAGCGGGGACAATTTTCACAGATACGCAGTATTTT; CDR3: CASSPPRLAGTIFTDTQYF
J: TRBJ2-1; V: TRBV27; size: once; D: NA; DNA: TGTGCCAGCAGTATCCTCTCTTCGGCGGGGTTGAGCTACAATGAGCAGTTCTTC; CDR3: CASSILSSAGLSYNEQFF
J: TRBJ2-7; V: TRBV19; size: NA; D: TRBD2; DNA: TGTGCCAGTAGTACGGCTAGCGGGGTCTACGAGCAGTACTTC; CDR3: CASSTASGVYEQYF
J: TRBJ2-7; V: TRBV3-1/TRBV3-2; size: NA; D: TRBD1; DNA: TGTGCCAGCAGCCCGGGGACAGGAGGGTACGAGCAGTACTTC; CDR3: CASSPGTGGYEQYF
J: TRBJ1-2; V: TRBV12-3/TRBV12-4; size: NA; D: NA; DNA: TGTGCCAGCAGTTTTGTAGCGCCCAGCGGCTACACCTTC; CDR3: CASSFVAPSGYTF
J: TRBJ1-1; V: TRBV25-1; size: NA; D: NA; DNA: TGTGCCAGCAGTGAATATTTTCCGGGGGACACTGAAGCTTTCTTT; CDR3: CASSEYFPGDTEAFF
J: TRBJ2-7; V: TRBV27; size: NA; D: TRBD1; DNA: TGTGCCAGCAGTTGGACAGGGACAGCCGCCTACGAGCAGTACTTC; CDR3: CASSWTGTAAYEQYF
J: TRBJ2-3; V: TRBV18; size: NA; D: TRBD1; DNA: TGTGCCAGCTCACGGGACAGGGCTACGCAGTATTTT; CDR3: CASSRDRATQYF
J: TRBJ2-3; V: TRBV12-3/TRBV12-4; size: NA; D: NA; DNA: TGTGCCAGCAGTTTGACCGGGAGAGATACGCAGTATTTT; CDR3: CASSLTGRDTQYF
J: TRBJ1-4; V: TRBV29-1; size: NA; D: NA; DNA: TGCAGCGTTGAAGGGGGGCAGACTAATGAAAAACTGTTTTTT; CDR3: CSVEGGQTNEKLFF
J: TRBJ2-1; V: TRBV2; size: NA; D: NA; DNA: TGTGCCAGCAGCGGTAACAATGAGCAGTTCTTC; CDR3: CASSGNNEQFF
J: TRBJ2-7; V: TRBV27; size: few; D: TRBD2; DNA: TGTGCCAGCAGTTTTACGGGGGGATTTTACGAGCAGTACTTC; CDR3: CASSFTGGFYEQYF
J: TRBJ1-2; V: TRBV6-5; size: NA; D: TRBD1; DNA: TGTGCCAGCAGTTACAGACAGGGGATTTATGGCTACACCTTC; CDR3: CASSYRQGIYGYTF
J: TRBJ2-1; V: TRBV5-1; size: NA; D: TRBD2; DNA: TGCGCCAGCAGCTTGGCTCCGGGAGGCTACAACGATGAGCAGTTCTTC; CDR3: CASSLAPGGYNDEQFF
J: TRBJ2-2; V: TRBV19; size: NA; D: NA; DNA: TGTGCCAGTAGTTTAGTCGGGGGATCCACCGGGGAGCTGTTTTTT; CDR3: CASSLVGGSTGELFF
J: TRBJ2-3; V: TRBV2; size: NA; D: TRBD1; DNA: TGTGCCAGCGGGACAGGGTCTACAGATACGCAGTATTTT; CDR3: CASGTGSTDTQYF
J: TRBJ2-4; V: TRBV3-1/TRBV3-2; size: once; D: TRBD1; DNA: TGTGCCAGCAGCCAAGCCACAGGGGTGGTTCAGTACTTC; CDR3: CASSQATGVVQYF
J: TRBJ2-1; V: TRBV6-5; size: NA; D: NA; DNA: TGTGCCAGCAGAAATAGCGACTACTACAATGAGCAGTTCTTC; CDR3: CASRNSDYYNEQFF
J: TRBJ2-2; V: TRBV7-3; size: NA; D: TRBD2; DNA: TGTGCCAGCAGCTTAAGAGGTAGCGGGAAGTCCGGGGAGCTGTTTTTT; CDR3: CASSLRGSGKSGELFF
J: TRBJ2-5; V: TRBV11-3; size: NA; D: NA; DNA: TGTGCCAGCAGCTTAGTTCCGGGAGCGGTCGACCAGTACTTC; CDR3: CASSLVPGAVDQYF
J: TRBJ1-1; V: TRBV19; size: NA; D: NA; DNA: TGTGCCAGTGGTCAGGGCAACCACCCCTACACTGAAGCTTTCTTT; CDR3: CASGQGNHPYTEAFF
J: TRBJ1-5; V: TRBV6-5; size: NA; D: NA; DNA: TGTGCCAGTCGTACGGTTCGAGGTCAGCCCCAGCATTTT; CDR3: CASRTVRGQPQHF
J: TRBJ1-2; V: TRBV6-5; size: few; D: TRBD1; DNA: TGTGCCAGCAGTTATTGGAGGGGGCAAGGAGGCTACACCTTC; CDR3: CASSYWRGQGGYTF
J: TRBJ2-1; V: TRBV21-1; size: NA; D: NA; DNA: TGTGCCAGCATCCTAGCGGGGTGCTACAATGAGCAGTTCTTC; CDR3: CASILAGCYNEQFF
J: TRBJ1-1; V: TRBV4-1; size: NA; D: TRBD1; DNA: TGCGCCAGCAGCCCGATTGGGCAGGGGGCCACTGAAGCTTTCTTT; CDR3: CASSPIGQGATEAFF
J: TRBJ2-5; V: TRBV6-5; size: NA; D: NA; DNA: TGTGCCAGCAGAATAAGGGGGACCCTCCGAGAGACCCAGTACTTC; CDR3: CASRIRGTLRETQYF
J: TRBJ2-1; V: TRBV9; size: NA; D: NA; DNA: TGTGCCAGCAGCGTAGACCTAGGTGCGGGCGGGGGCGGCAATGAGCAGTTCTTC; CDR3: CASSVDLGAGGGGNEQFF
J: TRBJ1-2; V: TRBV28; size: NA; D: NA; DNA: TGTGCCAGCAGTTTAGCGGTAGTTTATGGCTACACCTTC; CDR3: CASSLAVVYGYTF
J: TRBJ1-1; V: TRBV4-1; size: NA; D: NA; DNA: TGCGCCAGCAGCCAAGATCTTAGGGTCGGGGGCACTGAAGCTTTCTTT; CDR3: CASSQDLRVGGTEAFF
J: TRBJ1-6; V: TRBV11-1; size: NA; D: NA; DNA: TGTGCCAGCAGCCTACGGGGACGGAGGGAATCACCCCTCCACTTT; CDR3: CASSLRGRRESPLHF
J: TRBJ2-2; V: TRBV30; size: NA; D: NA; DNA: TGTGCCGGACGATCAGGGGTTACGACCGGGGAGCTGTTTTTT; CDR3: CAGRSGVTTGELFF
J: TRBJ2-7; V: TRBV6-6; size: NA; D: NA; DNA: TGTGCCAGCAGTTACCGGACTGGCTACGAGCAGTACTTC; CDR3: CASSYRTGYEQYF
J: TRBJ1-5; V: TRBV19; size: NA; D: NA; DNA: TGTGCCAGTACGGGGGGGGCTCTTAGCAATCAGCCCCAGCATTTT; CDR3: CASTGGALSNQPQHF
J: TRBJ2-7; V: TRBV27; size: NA; D: NA; DNA: TGTGCCAGCAGTTTTAGCGGCTACGAGCAGTACTTC; CDR3: CASSFSGYEQYF
J: TRBJ1-4; V: TRBV14; size: NA; D: NA; DNA: TGTGCCAGCAGCCAATTCACGGGCGGGGGTGAAAAACTGTTTTTT; CDR3: CASSQFTGGGEKLFF
J: TRBJ2-2; V: TRBV19; size: NA; D: TRBD2; DNA: TGTGCCAGTAGCAGACTAGCGGGAGCGGAGCTGTTTTTT; CDR3: CASSRLAGAELFF
J: TRBJ1-5; V: TRBV4-1; size: once; D: NA; DNA: TGCGCCAGCAGCCAAGATCCCCTCAATCAGCCCCAGCATTTT; CDR3: CASSQDPLNQPQHF
J: TRBJ1-2; V: TRBV9; size: NA; D: TRBD1; DNA: TGTGCCAGCAGCGGCCAACCTCAGGGGGCAAGAGGCTACACCTTC; CDR3: CASSGQPQGARGYTF